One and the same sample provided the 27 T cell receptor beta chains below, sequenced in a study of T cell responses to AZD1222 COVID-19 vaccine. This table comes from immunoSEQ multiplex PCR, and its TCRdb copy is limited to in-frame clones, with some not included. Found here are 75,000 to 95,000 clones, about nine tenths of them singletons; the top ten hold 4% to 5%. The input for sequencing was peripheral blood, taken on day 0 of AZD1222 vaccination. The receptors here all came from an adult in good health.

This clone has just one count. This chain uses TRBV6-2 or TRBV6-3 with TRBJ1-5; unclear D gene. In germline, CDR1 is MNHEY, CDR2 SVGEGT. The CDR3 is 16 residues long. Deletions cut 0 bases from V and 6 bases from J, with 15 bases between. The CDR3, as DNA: TGTGCCAGCAGTTACTCGATCGCCGGGGTTGGTCAGCCCCAGCATTTT. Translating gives CASSYSIAGVGQPQHF.

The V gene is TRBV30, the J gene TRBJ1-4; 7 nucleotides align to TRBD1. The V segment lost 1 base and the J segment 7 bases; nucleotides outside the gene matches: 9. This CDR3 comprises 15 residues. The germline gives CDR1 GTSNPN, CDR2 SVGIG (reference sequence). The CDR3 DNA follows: TGTGCCTGGAGTGACAACCAGGGGGGAGCTGAAAAACTGTTTTTT. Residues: CAWSDNQGGAEKLFF.

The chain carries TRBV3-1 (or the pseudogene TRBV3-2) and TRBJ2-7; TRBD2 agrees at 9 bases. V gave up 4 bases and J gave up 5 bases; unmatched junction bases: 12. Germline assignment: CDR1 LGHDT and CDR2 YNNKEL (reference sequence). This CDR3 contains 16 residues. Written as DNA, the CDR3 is TGTGCCAGCAGCCGACGGGGCGGGAGGGCCGGCCACGAGCAGTACTTC. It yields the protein CASSRRGGRAGHEQYF.

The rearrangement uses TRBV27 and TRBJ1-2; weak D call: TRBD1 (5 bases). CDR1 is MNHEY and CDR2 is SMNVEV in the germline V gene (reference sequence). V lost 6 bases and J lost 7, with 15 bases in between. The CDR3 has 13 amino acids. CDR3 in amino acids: CASRAREDGGYTF. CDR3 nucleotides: TGTGCCAGCAGGGCCAGGGAGGACGGTGGCTACACCTTC.

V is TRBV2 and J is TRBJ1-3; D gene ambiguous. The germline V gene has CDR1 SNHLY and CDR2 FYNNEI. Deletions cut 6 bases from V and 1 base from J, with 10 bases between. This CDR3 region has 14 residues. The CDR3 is CASRPGYSGNTIYF. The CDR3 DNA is TGTGCCAGCAGGCCGGGATATTCTGGAAACACCATATATTTT.

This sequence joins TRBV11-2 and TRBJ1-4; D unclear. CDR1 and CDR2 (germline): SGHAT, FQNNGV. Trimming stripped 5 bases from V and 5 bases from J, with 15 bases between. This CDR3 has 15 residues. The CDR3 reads CASSPNRAVNEKLFF. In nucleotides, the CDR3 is TGTGCCAGCAGCCCGAACCGGGCCGTAAATGAAAAACTGTTTTTT. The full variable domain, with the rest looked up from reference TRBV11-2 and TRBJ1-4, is EAGVAQSPRYKIIEKRQSVAFWCNPISGHATLYWYQQILGQGPKLLIQFQNNGVVDDSQLPKDRFSAERLKGVDSTLKIQPAKLEDSAVYLCASSPNRAVNEKLFFGSGTQLSVL.

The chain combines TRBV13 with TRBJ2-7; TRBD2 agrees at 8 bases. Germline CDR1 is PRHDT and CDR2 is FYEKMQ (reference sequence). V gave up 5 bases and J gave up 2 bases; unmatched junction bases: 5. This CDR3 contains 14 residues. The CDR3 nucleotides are TGTGCCAGCAGCACCCTGGGACTAGCCTACGAGCAGTACTTC. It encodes CASSTLGLAYEQYF.

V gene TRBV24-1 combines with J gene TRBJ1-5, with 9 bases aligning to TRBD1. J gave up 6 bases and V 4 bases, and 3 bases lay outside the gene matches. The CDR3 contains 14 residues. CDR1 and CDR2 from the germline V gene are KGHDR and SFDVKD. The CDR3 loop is CATSEQGAVQPQHF. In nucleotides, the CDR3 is TGTGCCACCAGTGAACAGGGGGCTGTTCAGCCCCAGCATTTT.

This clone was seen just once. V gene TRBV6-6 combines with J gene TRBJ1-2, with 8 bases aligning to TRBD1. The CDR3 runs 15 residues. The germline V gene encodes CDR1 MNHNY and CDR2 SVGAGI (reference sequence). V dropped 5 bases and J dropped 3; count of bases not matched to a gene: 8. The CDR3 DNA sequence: TGTGCCAGCAGTCGATCCCGGACAGGGTACTATGGCTACACCTTC. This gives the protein CASSRSRTGYYGYTF.

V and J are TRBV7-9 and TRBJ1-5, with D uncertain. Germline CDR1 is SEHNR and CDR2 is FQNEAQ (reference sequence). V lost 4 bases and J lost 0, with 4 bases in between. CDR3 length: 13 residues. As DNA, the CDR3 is TGTGCCAGCAGCTGGAATAGCAATCAGCCCCAGCATTTT. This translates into CASSWNSNQPQHF.

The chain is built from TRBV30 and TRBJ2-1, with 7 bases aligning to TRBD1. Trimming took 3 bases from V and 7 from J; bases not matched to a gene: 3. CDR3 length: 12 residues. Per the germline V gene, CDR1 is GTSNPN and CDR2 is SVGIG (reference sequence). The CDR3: CAWRLQGNEQFF. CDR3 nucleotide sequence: TGTGCCTGGAGGTTACAGGGGAATGAGCAGTTCTTC.

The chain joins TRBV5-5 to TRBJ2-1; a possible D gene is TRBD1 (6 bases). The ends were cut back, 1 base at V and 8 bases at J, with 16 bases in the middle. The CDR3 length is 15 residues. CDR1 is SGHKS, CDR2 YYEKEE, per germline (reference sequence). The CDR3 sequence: CASSLRPGVVDEQFF. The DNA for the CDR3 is TGTGCCAGCAGCTTGCGGCCAGGGGTGGTGGATGAGCAGTTCTTC.

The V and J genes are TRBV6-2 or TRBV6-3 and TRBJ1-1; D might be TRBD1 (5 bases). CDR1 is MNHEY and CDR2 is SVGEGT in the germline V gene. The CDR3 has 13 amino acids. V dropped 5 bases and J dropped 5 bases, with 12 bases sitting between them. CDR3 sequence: CASSRGGGTEAFF. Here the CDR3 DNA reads TGTGCCAGCAGTCGAGGCGGGGGAACTGAAGCTTTCTTT.

CDR3 loop: CAIRGNWDNYGYTF. CDR3 sequence (DNA): TGTGCCATCAGAGGAAACTGGGATAACTATGGCTACACCTTC. The rearrangement links TRBV10-3 to TRBJ1-2; no definite D call. V was trimmed by 6 bases and J by 1 base, leaving 12 bases between them. This CDR3 spans 14 amino acids. Germline V CDR1 and CDR2: ENHRY, SYGVKD.

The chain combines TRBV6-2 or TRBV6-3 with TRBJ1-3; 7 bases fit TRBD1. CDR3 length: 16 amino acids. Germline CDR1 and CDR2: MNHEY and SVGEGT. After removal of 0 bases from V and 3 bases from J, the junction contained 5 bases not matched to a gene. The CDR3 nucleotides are TGTGCCAGCAGTTACTCGACAGGGCAACTTGGAAACACCATATATTTT. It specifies CASSYSTGQLGNTIYF.

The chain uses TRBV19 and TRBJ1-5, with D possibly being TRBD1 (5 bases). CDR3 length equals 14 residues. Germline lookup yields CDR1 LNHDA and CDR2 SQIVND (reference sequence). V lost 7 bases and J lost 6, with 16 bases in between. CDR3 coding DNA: TGTGCCAGTACCCCCGACAGTGCTTTTCAGCCCCAGCATTTT. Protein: CASTPDSAFQPQHF.

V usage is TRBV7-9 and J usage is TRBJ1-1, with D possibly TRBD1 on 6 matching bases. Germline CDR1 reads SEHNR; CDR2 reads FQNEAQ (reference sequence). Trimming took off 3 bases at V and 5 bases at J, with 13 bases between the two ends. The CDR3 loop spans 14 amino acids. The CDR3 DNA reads TGTGCCAGCAGCTTGGGGGGCAAGGGGACTGAAGCTTTCTTT. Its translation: CASSLGGKGTEAFF. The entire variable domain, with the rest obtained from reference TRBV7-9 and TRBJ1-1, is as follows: DTGVSQNPRHKITKRGQNVTFRCDPISEHNRLYWYRQTLGQGPEFLTYFQNEAQLEKSRLLSDRFSAERPKGSFSTLEIQRTEQGDSAMYLCASSLGGKGTEAFFGQGTRLTVV.

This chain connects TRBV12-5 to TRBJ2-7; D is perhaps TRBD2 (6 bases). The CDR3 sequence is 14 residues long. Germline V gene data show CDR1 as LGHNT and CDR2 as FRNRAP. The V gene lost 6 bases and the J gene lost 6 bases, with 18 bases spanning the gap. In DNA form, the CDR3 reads TGTGCTAGTGGCCCCGGGAGTTTAAACTCCGAGCAGTACTTC. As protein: CASGPGSLNSEQYF.

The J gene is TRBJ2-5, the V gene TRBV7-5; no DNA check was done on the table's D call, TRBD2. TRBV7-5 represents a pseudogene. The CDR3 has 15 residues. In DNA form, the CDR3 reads TGTGCCAGAAGCTTAGCGCGGGGGTGGGGAAAGACCCAGTACTTC. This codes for CARSLARGWGKTQYF.

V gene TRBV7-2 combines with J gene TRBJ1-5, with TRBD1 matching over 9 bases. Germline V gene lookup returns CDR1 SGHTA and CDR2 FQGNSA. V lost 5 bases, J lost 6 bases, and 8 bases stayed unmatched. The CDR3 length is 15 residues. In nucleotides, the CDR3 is TGTGCCAGCAGCATACAGGGGGCTGAGGGTCAGCCCCAGCATTTT. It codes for CASSIQGAEGQPQHF.

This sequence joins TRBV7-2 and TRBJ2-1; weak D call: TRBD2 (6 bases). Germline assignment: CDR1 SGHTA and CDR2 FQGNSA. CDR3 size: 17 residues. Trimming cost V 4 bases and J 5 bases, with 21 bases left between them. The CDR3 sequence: CASSYRTVADRNNEQFF. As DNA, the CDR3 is TGTGCCAGCAGCTATAGGACCGTAGCGGACCGGAACAATGAGCAGTTCTTC.

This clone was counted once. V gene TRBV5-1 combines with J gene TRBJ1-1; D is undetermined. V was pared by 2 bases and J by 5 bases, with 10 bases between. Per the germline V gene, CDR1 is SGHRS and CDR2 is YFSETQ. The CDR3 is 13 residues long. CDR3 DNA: TGCGCCAGCAGCTTTTTAACGAGGACTGAAGCTTTCTTT. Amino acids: CASSFLTRTEAFF.

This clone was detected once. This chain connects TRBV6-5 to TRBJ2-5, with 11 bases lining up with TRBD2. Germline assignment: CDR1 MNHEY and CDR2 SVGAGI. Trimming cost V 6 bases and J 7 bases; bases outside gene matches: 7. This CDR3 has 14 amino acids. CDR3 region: CASSRTSGRRTQYF. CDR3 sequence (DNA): TGTGCCAGCAGCCGAACTAGCGGGAGACGGACCCAGTACTTC.

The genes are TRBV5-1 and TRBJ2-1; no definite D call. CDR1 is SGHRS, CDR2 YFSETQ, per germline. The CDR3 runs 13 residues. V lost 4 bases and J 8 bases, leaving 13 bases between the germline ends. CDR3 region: CASSPQLGYEQFF. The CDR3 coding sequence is TGCGCCAGCAGCCCACAACTCGGGTATGAGCAGTTCTTC.

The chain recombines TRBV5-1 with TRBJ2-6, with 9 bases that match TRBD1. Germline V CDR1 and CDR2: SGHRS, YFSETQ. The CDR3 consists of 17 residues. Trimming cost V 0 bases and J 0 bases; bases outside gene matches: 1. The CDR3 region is CASSLAQGASGANVLTF. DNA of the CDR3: TGCGCCAGCAGCTTGGCACAGGGGGCCTCTGGGGCCAACGTCCTGACTTTC.

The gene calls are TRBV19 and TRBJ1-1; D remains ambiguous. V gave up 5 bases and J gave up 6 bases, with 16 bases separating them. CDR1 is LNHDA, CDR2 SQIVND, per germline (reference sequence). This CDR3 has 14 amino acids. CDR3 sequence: CASSLFHKAAEAFF. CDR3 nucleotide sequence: TGTGCCAGTAGTCTATTCCACAAAGCGGCTGAAGCTTTCTTT.

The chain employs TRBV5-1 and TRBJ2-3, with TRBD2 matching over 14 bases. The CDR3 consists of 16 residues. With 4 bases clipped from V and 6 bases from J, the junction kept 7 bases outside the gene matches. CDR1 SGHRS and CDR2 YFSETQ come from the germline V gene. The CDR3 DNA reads TGCGCCAGCAGCCTCGGGACTAGCGGGAGTACGGATACGCAGTATTTT. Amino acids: CASSLGTSGSTDTQYF.